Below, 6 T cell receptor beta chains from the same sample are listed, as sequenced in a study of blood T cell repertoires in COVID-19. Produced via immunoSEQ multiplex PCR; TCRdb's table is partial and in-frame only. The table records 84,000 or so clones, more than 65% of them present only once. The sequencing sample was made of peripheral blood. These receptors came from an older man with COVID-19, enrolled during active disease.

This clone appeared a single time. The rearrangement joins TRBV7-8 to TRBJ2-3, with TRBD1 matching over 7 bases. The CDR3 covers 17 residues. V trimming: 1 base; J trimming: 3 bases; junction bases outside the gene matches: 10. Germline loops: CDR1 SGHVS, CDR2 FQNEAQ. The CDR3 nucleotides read TGTGCCAGCAGCTTAGAAATGACAGGGCGGATTACAGATACGCAGTATTTT. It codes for CASSLEMTGRITDTQYF. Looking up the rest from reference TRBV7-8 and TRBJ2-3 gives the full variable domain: GAGVSQSPRYKVAKRGQDVALRCDPISGHVSLFWYQQALGQGPEFLTYFQNEAQLDKSGLPSDRFFAERPEGSVSTLKIQRTQQEDSAVYLCASSLEMTGRITDTQYFGPGTRLTVL.

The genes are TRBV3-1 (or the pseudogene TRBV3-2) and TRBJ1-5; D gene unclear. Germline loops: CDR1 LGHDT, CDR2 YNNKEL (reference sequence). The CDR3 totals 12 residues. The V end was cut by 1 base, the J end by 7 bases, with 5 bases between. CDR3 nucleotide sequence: TGTGCCAGCAGCCAAGGAGGCCAGCCCCAGCATTTT. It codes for CASSQGGQPQHF.

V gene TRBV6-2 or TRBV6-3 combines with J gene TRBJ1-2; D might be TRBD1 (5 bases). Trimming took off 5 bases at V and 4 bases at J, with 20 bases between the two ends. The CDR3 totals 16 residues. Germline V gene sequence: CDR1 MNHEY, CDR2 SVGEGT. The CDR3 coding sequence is TGTGCCAGCAGTCTACCCGGCAGGGAGCGGGGCTATGGCTACACCTTC. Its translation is CASSLPGRERGYGYTF.

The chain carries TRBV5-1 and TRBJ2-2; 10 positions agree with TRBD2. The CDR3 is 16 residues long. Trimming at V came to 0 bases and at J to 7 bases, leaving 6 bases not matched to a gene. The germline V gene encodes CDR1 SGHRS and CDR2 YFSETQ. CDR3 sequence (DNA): TGCGCCAGCAGCTTGGGTAGCGGGAGGAGGAGCGGGGAGCTGTTTTTT. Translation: CASSLGSGRRSGELFF.

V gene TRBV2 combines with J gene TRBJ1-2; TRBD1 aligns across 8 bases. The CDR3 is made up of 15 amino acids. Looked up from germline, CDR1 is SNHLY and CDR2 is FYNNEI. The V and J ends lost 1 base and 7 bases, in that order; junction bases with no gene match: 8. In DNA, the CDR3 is TGTGCCAGCAGTGAAGGCTCAGGGGGCCGTGGTGGCTACACCTTC. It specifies CASSEGSGGRGGYTF.

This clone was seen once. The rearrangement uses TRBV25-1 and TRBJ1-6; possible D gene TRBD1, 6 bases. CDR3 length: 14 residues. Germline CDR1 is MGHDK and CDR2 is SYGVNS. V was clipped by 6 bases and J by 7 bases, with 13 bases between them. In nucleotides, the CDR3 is TGTGCCAGCAGCGAAGCCCAGGGGAATTCACCCCTCCACTTT. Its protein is CASSEAQGNSPLHF.